What follows describes a single TCR beta chain. What it binds is unknown. The CDR3 contains 13 residues. Between the trimmed V and J ends, which lost 7 bases and 0 bases, there was a span of 10 bases. The germline CDR1 and CDR2 sequences are SNHLY and FYNNEI. Cultured CD4+ T-cell DNA underwent Oncomine TCR Beta short-read sequencing. TCRdb processed the PCR reads anew with MiXCR; each CDR3 protein has one entry. This table holds under 15,000 distinct CDR3 sequences, around three fifths found once. The data were taken from a study of vaccination and CD4 T cells after COVID-19. Treatment reported: roughly 11-day PBMC culture with coronavirus spike peptide pools or control peptides (ViraFEST assay). Days 3 and 7 were when half the medium was replaced with fresh IL-2 medium. Findings and limits, study-wide: Spike mono-reactivity marked 304 of 307 vaccine-specific clones in convalescent patients.

The sample was CD4+ T cells from blood, cultured in vitro. The TCR comes from a human donor who had recovered from COVID-19. V usage is TRBV2 and J usage is TRBJ2-7; TRBD2 might be the D (6 bases). CDR3 residues: CASKAGSSYEQYF. DNA for the CDR3: TGTGCCAGCAAGGCGGGGAGCTCCTACGAGCAGTACTTC.